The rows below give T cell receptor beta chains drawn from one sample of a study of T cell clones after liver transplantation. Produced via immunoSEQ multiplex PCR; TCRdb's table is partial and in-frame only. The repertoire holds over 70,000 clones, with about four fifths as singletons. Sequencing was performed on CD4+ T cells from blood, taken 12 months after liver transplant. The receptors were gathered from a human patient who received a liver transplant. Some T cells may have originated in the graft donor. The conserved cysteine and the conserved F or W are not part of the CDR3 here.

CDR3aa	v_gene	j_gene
ASSLRLTGELF	TRBV7-3	TRBJ2-2
ATSRGIKVEQF	TRBV15	TRBJ2-1
ASERGRTAGELF	TRBV2	TRBJ2-2
ASSFRGRNYGYT	TRBV5-6	TRBJ1-2
ASSRDQGPDTQY	TRBV7-6	TRBJ2-3
ASSMSLGTGGTGELF	TRBV19	TRBJ2-2
ASRHQGPAGPYNEQF	TRBV7-2	TRBJ2-1
ASSPRGTEKLF	TRBV6-6	TRBJ1-4
ASSLTGVGETQY	TRBV5-4	TRBJ2-5
ASTLRGPTDTQY	TRBV7-2	TRBJ2-3
ASSSTILLYGYT	TRBV28	TRBJ1-2
ASSPGTSGRADTQY	TRBV11-3	TRBJ2-3
ASSEMRQGRQPQH	TRBV10-2	TRBJ1-5
ASRITTTFTEAF	TRBV27	TRBJ1-1
ASSMRGWGYT	TRBV19	TRBJ1-2
ASSPQPPDGDYEQY	TRBV27	TRBJ2-7
ASSFSAGAGQETQY	TRBV28	TRBJ2-5
ASKGLAGSEQY	TRBV2	TRBJ2-7
ASSVGTGVGETQY	TRBV9	TRBJ2-5
AISGQGRTDTQY	TRBV10-3	TRBJ2-3
ASSIPGQGNTEAF	TRBV5-4	TRBJ1-1
ASTPGRFNTEAF	TRBV19	TRBJ1-1
ASSPGTSGPNEQF	TRBV5-1	TRBJ2-1
ASSRDRGNIQY	TRBV13	TRBJ2-4
AWSVGTGTYEQY	TRBV30	TRBJ2-7
ASSLVGGPEAF	TRBV7-9	TRBJ1-1
ASSLGTSGATSTDTQY	TRBV5-1	TRBJ2-3
ASSSGDSRGETQY	TRBV7-3	TRBJ2-5
ASSWDFITSYNEQF	TRBV2	TRBJ2-1
ASSQDLSLSGNTIY	TRBV4-2	TRBJ1-3
ASSPQGLGQGQETQY	TRBV18	TRBJ2-5
AISEQNALNEQF	TRBV10-3	TRBJ2-1
ASREGTSGGYT	TRBV28	TRBJ1-2